These 4 T cell receptor beta chains were sequenced from one sample in a study of beta chain features in type 1 diabetes. Expressed TCRB transcripts were sequenced because the isolated RNA had all been reverse transcribed beforehand. The repertoire was sequenced with immunoSEQ multiplex PCR; TCRdb's copy has only in-frame clones and lacks some. The table includes around 500,000 clones, over 10% detected once. The sample was naive CD4+ T cells from blood. The receptors were gathered from a woman aged 18-29 years in good health.

The count of this clone is one. This chain links TRBV6-5 with TRBJ2-7; the match to TRBD1 covers 9 bases. From germline, CDR1 is MNHEY and CDR2 SVGAGI. The CDR3 has 13 amino acids. V lost 4 bases and J lost 11; bases outside the gene matches: 9. For the CDR3, the DNA is TGTGCCAGCAGTTCCAGACAGGGGGGAAGGAAGTACGTC. It specifies CASSSRQGGRKYV.

This clone was observed a handful of times. The chain carries TRBV6-1 and TRBJ2-7; 7 positions agree with TRBD1. After removal of 8 bases from V and 3 bases from J, the junction contained 10 bases not matched to a gene. CDR1 and CDR2 (germline): MNHNS, SASEGT. The CDR3 is 14 amino acids. The CDR3 region is CASRRQGQFYEQYV. CDR3 nucleotides: TGTGCCAGCCGACGACAGGGACAGTTCTACGAGCAGTACGTC.

The V call is TRBV9, the J call TRBJ2-1, with 9 nucleotides matching TRBD1. Unmatched junction bases numbered 13, after V lost 4 bases and J lost 11 bases. CDR3 length: 15 amino acids. Germline lookup yields CDR1 SGDLS and CDR2 YYNGEE. The CDR3 nucleotides read TGTGCCAGCAGCCCTCTTTCCGGGACAGGGTGGAAGCAGTTCTTC. It is translated as CASSPLSGTGWKQFF.

This clone was counted only a few times. The V gene is TRBV7-2, the J gene TRBJ2-3; D is perhaps TRBD1 (5 bases). CDR1 SGHTA and CDR2 FQGNSA come from the germline V gene. V was shortened by 5 bases and J by 5 bases, with 17 bases between the two germline ends. This CDR3 has 15 residues. The CDR3 nucleotides read TGTGCCAGCAGCCCCCCCGGCAGGGCGGAAGATACGCAGTATTTT. Protein: CASSPPGRAEDTQYF.